The clone carrying this T cell receptor (beta chain) came up a few times. Antigen unknown. The same CDR3 arises from other DNA sequences in this sample as well. This record comes from a study of OX40 agonist ivuxolimab in advanced cancers. Study-level results: CD8+ T cells (on average) carried more expanded clones than CD4+ T cells. The expanded peripheral T cells' antigen specificity was not determined. At 0.1 to 3.0 mg/kg and by week 6, clonal expansion occurred in CD4+ and CD8+ blood T cells.

V was clipped by 3 bases and J by 5 bases, with 11 bases between them. CDR3 size: 13 residues. Germline V lookup: CDR1 KGHSH, CDR2 LQKENI. Generated by immunoSEQ multiplex PCR, the TCRdb table keeps only in-frame clones and is missing some. The top ten hold roughly 0.7% of the sample, which has some 70,000 clones, about 83% seen once. Material: CD4+ or CD8+ T cells sorted from blood, obtained in a trial of the OX40 agonist ivuxolimab. The chain has TRBV18 and TRBJ2-7, with D perhaps being TRBD1 or TRBD2 (5 bases each). This TCR came from an adult with an advanced solid tumor such as melanoma, head and neck, liver or kidney cancer. CDR3 coding DNA: TGTGCCAGCTCACCCCCAGGGAGTGACGAGCAGTACTTC. Translating gives CASSPPGSDEQYF.